The 32 T cell receptor beta chains given below trace back to one sample, sequenced in a study of control samples from healthy donors and cancer patients. Some clones are missing from TCRdb's copy, which holds only in-frame ones; the method was immunoSEQ multiplex PCR. The table lists some 410,000 clones, 90% of them singletons. The sample comprised PBMCs. The source is a man aged 40-49 years with head and neck cancer.

This chain uses TRBV3-1 (or the pseudogene TRBV3-2) with TRBJ1-5; D is ambiguous. Germline V gene data show CDR1 as LGHDT and CDR2 as YNNKEL (reference sequence). The CDR3 has 13 amino acids. The V end lost 3 bases, the J end lost 2 bases, and 5 bases lay between the germline ends. The CDR3 protein is CASSHLGNQPQHF. CDR3 DNA: TGTGCCAGCAGCCATCTGGGCAATCAGCCCCAGCATTTT.

V is TRBV3-1 (or the pseudogene TRBV3-2) and J is TRBJ2-3; 10 bases map to TRBD2. CDR1 LGHDT and CDR2 YNNKEL come from the germline V gene (reference sequence). CDR3 length: 16 residues. With 1 base clipped from V and 4 bases from J, the junction kept 5 bases outside the gene matches. In nucleotides, the CDR3 is TGTGCCAGCAGCCAAGGCCTAGCGGGAGAGGCAGATACGCAGTATTTT. It is translated as CASSQGLAGEADTQYF.

Of note for this clone: One end of the junction is discordant with germline, which a read error may explain. The rearrangement joins TRBV7-7 to TRBJ2-6; D remains ambiguous. CDR3 length: 14 amino acids. Germline lookup yields CDR1 SSHAT and CDR2 FNYEAQ (reference sequence). CDR3 in amino acids: CASSSLTGANVLTF. The CDR3 nucleotides read TGTGCTAGCAGCTCTCTAACTGGGGCCAACGTCCTGACTTTC.

This CDR3 reads CASSLVLAATYEQYF. The DNA of the CDR3 is TGTGCCAGCAGCTTAGTGCTAGCGGCCACCTACGAGCAGTACTTC. This chain uses TRBV11-2 with TRBJ2-7; 7 nucleotides match TRBD2. CDR3 length equals 15 residues. V was pared by 1 base and J by 2 bases, with 5 bases of the junction left unmatched. In germline, CDR1 is SGHAT, CDR2 FQNNGV.

This chain links TRBV6-1 with TRBJ2-7; TRBD2 matches at 7 bases. The V gene's germline CDR1 is MNHNS and CDR2 SASEGT. V was pared by 3 bases and J by 2 bases, with 10 bases of the junction left unmatched. The CDR3 totals 16 residues. The CDR3 region is CASSESMGGTTYEQYF. Written as DNA, the CDR3 is TGTGCCAGCAGTGAGTCCATGGGAGGGACGACCTACGAGCAGTACTTC.

The chain uses TRBV2 and TRBJ1-1; TRBD1 agrees at 8 bases. Germline values: CDR1 SNHLY, CDR2 FYNNEI. The CDR3 sequence is 14 residues long. The V and J ends lost 8 bases and 3 bases, in that order; junction bases with no gene match: 8. The CDR3 is CASGGQVRDTEAFF. The DNA for the CDR3 is TGTGCCAGCGGGGGACAGGTCCGGGACACTGAAGCTTTCTTT.

This clone was counted only a few times. The chain links TRBV28 to TRBJ2-3; D is possibly TRBD1 (7 bases). Trimming stripped 6 bases from V and 3 bases from J, with 22 bases between. The CDR3 loop spans 17 amino acids. Germline V gene lookup returns CDR1 MDHEN and CDR2 SYDVKM. CDR3 nucleotide sequence: TGTGCCAGCAGCCCGACCGGGCTGGCAGGGGGGACAGATACGCAGTATTTT. Amino acid sequence: CASSPTGLAGGTDTQYF.

As to this clone: Other DNA sequences from this sample encode an identical CDR3 as well. The chain employs TRBV12-3 or TRBV12-4 and TRBJ2-1, with no clear D. With 6 bases removed from V and 4 bases from J, the gap between germline ends came to 4 bases. The CDR3 extends over 11 amino acids. The chain's CDR3 is CASSLYNEQFF. DNA for the CDR3: TGTGCCAGCAGCCTATACAATGAGCAGTTCTTC.

The CDR3 region is CASSLASGEQYF. In DNA form, the CDR3 reads TGTGCCAGCAGCTTAGCTAGCGGCGAGCAGTACTTC. This chain joins TRBV7-3 and TRBJ2-7, with 7 bases fitting TRBD2. V lost 2 bases to trimming and J lost 6 bases; unmatched junction nucleotides: 1. The CDR3 runs to 12 residues. CDR1 is SGHTA and CDR2 is FQGTGA in the germline V gene.

This chain connects TRBV27 to TRBJ1-1; D remains ambiguous. Germline V gives CDR1 MNHEY, CDR2 SMNVEV (reference sequence). V was pared by 4 bases and J by 4 bases, with 19 bases between. This CDR3 is 16 amino acids long. For the CDR3, the DNA is TGTGCCAGCAGTTCTCCCCCGGCCGGGATAGGCACTGAAGCTTTCTTT. Encoded protein: CASSSPPAGIGTEAFF.

Written as DNA, the CDR3 is TGTGCCAGCAGGTACAGGGTGGGCGGGGAGCTGTTTTTT. This translates into CASRYRVGGELFF. The V gene is TRBV5-6, the J gene TRBJ2-2; tentative D call: TRBD1 (6 bases). Per germline, CDR1 SGHDT and CDR2 YYEEEE. Trimming removed 5 bases from V and 7 bases from J, with 12 bases in between. The CDR3 covers 13 residues.

The chain has TRBV6-5 and TRBJ2-1, with 9 bases lining up with TRBD2. The CDR3 runs 16 residues. Germline CDR1 is MNHEY and CDR2 is SVGAGI. The trim removed 0 bases at V and 8 bases at J, leaving 8 bases unmatched. The CDR3 sequence is CASSYSTLAGNYEQFF. Here the CDR3 DNA reads TGTGCCAGCAGTTACTCGACACTAGCGGGTAATTATGAGCAGTTCTTC.

This clone was observed once. This chain links TRBV3-1 (or the pseudogene TRBV3-2) with TRBJ2-2, with a possible D match to TRBD2 (6 bases). The CDR3 totals 15 residues. V was shortened by 3 bases and J by 4 bases, with 12 bases between the two germline ends. CDR1 and CDR2 (germline): LGHDT, YNNKEL (reference sequence). DNA for the CDR3: TGTGCCAGCAGCCATCAGGACTACCGCACCGGGGAGCTGTTTTTT. Amino acid sequence: CASSHQDYRTGELFF.

The chain recombines TRBV7-3 with TRBJ2-3; D is perhaps TRBD1 (7 bases). The V end was cut by 0 bases, the J end by 5 bases, with 12 bases between. The CDR3 consists of 15 residues. Germline lookup yields CDR1 SGHTA and CDR2 FQGTGA. CDR3 sequence: CASSLTPQGGDTQYF. DNA of the CDR3: TGTGCCAGCAGCTTAACCCCCCAGGGGGGAGATACGCAGTATTTT. Full variable domain (outside the CDR3, taken from reference TRBV7-3 and TRBJ2-3): GAGVSQTPSNKVTEKGKYVELRCDPISGHTALYWYRQSLGQGPEFLIYFQGTGAADDSGLPNDRFFAVRPEGSVSTLKIQRTERGDSAVYLCASSLTPQGGDTQYFGPGTRLTVL.

The V and J genes are TRBV7-9 and TRBJ2-7, with D possibly being TRBD1 (6 bases). Trimming took off 3 bases at V and 7 bases at J, with 10 bases between the two ends. CDR1 SEHNR and CDR2 FQNEAQ come from the germline V gene (reference sequence). The CDR3 length is 12 residues. The CDR3 nucleotides read TGTGCCAGCAGCTTCCAGGGGTGGGAGCAGTACTTC. It encodes CASSFQGWEQYF.

V and J are TRBV10-1 and TRBJ1-4, with D possibly TRBD1 on 5 matching bases. Trimming stripped 0 bases from V and 6 bases from J, with 14 bases between. Germline CDR1 and CDR2: WNHNN and SYGVQD (reference sequence). The CDR3 runs 16 residues. The CDR3 DNA reads as TGCGCCAGCAGTGAGTCGACCGCCGGGGGATATGAAAAACTGTTTTTT. This encodes CASSESTAGGYEKLFF.

The chain joins TRBV3-1 (or the pseudogene TRBV3-2) to TRBJ2-3; 7 positions match TRBD1. The CDR3 consists of 16 residues. CDR1 LGHDT and CDR2 YNNKEL come from the germline V gene (reference sequence). Losses at the gene ends were 3 bases for V and 5 bases for J; bases not matched to a gene: 11. As DNA, the CDR3 is TGTGCCAGCAGCCAGGGTTTGCAGGGGGTGGGAGATACGCAGTATTTT. Amino acid sequence: CASSQGLQGVGDTQYF.

This chain links TRBV29-1 with TRBJ1-1; D is undetermined. Trimming pared 0 bases from V and 8 bases from J, leaving 10 bases between. Germline CDR1 and CDR2: SQVTM and ANQGSEA. This CDR3 contains 12 residues. CDR3 sequence reads: CSVEDVGREAFF. The DNA for the CDR3 is TGCAGCGTTGAAGATGTGGGGAGAGAAGCTTTCTTT.

V usage is TRBV5-1 and J usage is TRBJ2-2; tentative D call: TRBD2 (6 bases). Per the germline V gene, CDR1 is SGHRS and CDR2 is YFSETQ. V lost 0 bases and J 6 bases, leaving 9 bases between the germline ends. The CDR3 spans 14 residues. CDR3: CASSLGGVAGELFF. The DNA of the CDR3 is TGCGCCAGCAGCTTGGGGGGGGTAGCCGGGGAGCTGTTTTTT.

V usage is TRBV5-4 and J usage is TRBJ2-3; D is possibly TRBD1 or TRBD2 (5 bases each). The CDR3 is made up of 14 amino acids. The germline V and J ends were trimmed by 5 bases and 4 bases, with 14 bases remaining between them. Germline V CDR1 and CDR2: SGHNT, YYREEE (reference sequence). Here the CDR3 reads CASRGEPMADTQYF. As DNA, the CDR3 is TGTGCCAGCAGGGGGGAGCCTATGGCAGATACGCAGTATTTT.

This clone was detected a few times. The chain carries TRBV7-9 and TRBJ2-7; 8 bases are a match to TRBD1. The germline V gene has CDR1 SEHNR and CDR2 FQNEAQ (reference sequence). The CDR3 has 16 residues. J lost 6 bases, V lost 1 base, and 11 bases had no gene match. Written as DNA, the CDR3 is TGTGCCAGCAGCTTAGGAGTGGCAGGGGGCTTTGGCGAGCAGTACTTC. This translates into CASSLGVAGGFGEQYF.

Comments on this clone: In the same sample, other DNA sequences code for this CDR3. The DNA of the CDR3 is TGCGCCAGCAGCCAAGATCGGGACAGGGCCTACGAGCAGTACTTC. Residues: CASSQDRDRAYEQYF. The chain uses TRBV4-3 and TRBJ2-7; 9 bases line up with TRBD1. The ends lost 0 bases at V and 2 bases at J; junction bases unmatched: 2. Germline CDR1 and CDR2: LGHNA and YSLEER. The CDR3 loop spans 15 amino acids.

The chain is built from TRBV15 and TRBJ2-7, with a weak D call TRBD1 (6 bases). CDR1 LNHNV and CDR2 YYDKDF come from the germline V gene (reference sequence). This CDR3 spans 14 amino acids. Trimming pared 6 bases from V and 2 bases from J, leaving 14 bases between. The CDR3 coding sequence is TGTGCCACCAGGGACCGGGACACTACCTACGAGCAGTACTTC. Translation: CATRDRDTTYEQYF.

The rearrangement joins TRBV27 to TRBJ2-6; unclear D gene. Germline CDR1 reads MNHEY; CDR2 reads SMNVEV (reference sequence). CDR3 length: 13 amino acids. V was shortened by 5 bases and J by 2 bases, with 4 bases between the two germline ends. The CDR3 DNA follows: TGTGCCAGCAGTCCGCCTGGGGCCAACGTCCTGACTTTC. Its protein product is CASSPPGANVLTF. Full variable domain (missing parts from reference TRBV27 and TRBJ2-6): EAQVTQNPRYLITVTGKKLTVTCSQNMNHEYMSWYRQDPGLGLRQIYYSMNVEVTDKGDVPEGYKVSRKEKRNFPLILESPSPNQTSLYFCASSPPGANVLTFGAGSRLTVL.

The V and J genes are TRBV30 and TRBJ2-2; a possible D gene is TRBD2 (5 bases). V gave up 3 bases and J gave up 5 bases, with 16 bases separating them. CDR1 GTSNPN and CDR2 SVGIG come from the germline V gene (reference sequence). The CDR3 is 15 residues long. The DNA for the CDR3 is TGTGCCTGGAGCTTTTCCGGCCGAGGGACCGGGGAGCTGTTTTTT. This gives the protein CAWSFSGRGTGELFF.

The chain links TRBV25-1 to TRBJ2-3; tentative D call: TRBD1 (6 bases). V was cut by 4 bases and J by 0 bases, with 11 bases left in between. The CDR3 has 15 residues. CDR1 and CDR2 (germline): MGHDK, SYGVNS. The CDR3 nucleotides read TGTGCCAGCAGTGGGCAGGGGCTTAGCACAGATACGCAGTATTTT. Translating gives CASSGQGLSTDTQYF.

The chain carries TRBV6-2 or TRBV6-3 and TRBJ2-7, with 9 bases aligning to TRBD2. The CDR3 spans 15 residues. Germline V gene data show CDR1 as MNHEY and CDR2 as SVGEGT. J was trimmed by 3 bases and V by 2 bases; bases with no gene match: 5. The CDR3 spells CASSYPSGAHYEQYF. The CDR3 bases are TGTGCCAGCAGTTACCCTAGCGGGGCCCACTACGAGCAGTACTTC.

As to this clone: Its ends do not fully match the called genes, so a read error is possible. This chain links TRBV7-7 with TRBJ2-1; 7 bases are a match to TRBD1. The germline V gene has CDR1 SSHAT and CDR2 FNYEAQ (reference sequence). CDR3 size: 15 residues. The chain's CDR3 is CASSLGGPRADEQFF. DNA of the CDR3: TGTGCTAGCAGCTTAGGGGGCCCTAGAGCAGATGAGCAGTTCTTC.

This chain joins TRBV30 and TRBJ1-2, with TRBD1 identical over 7 bases. V lost 0 bases to trimming and J lost 5 bases; unmatched junction nucleotides: 3. The CDR3 extends over 13 amino acids. Per germline, CDR1 GTSNPN and CDR2 SVGIG (reference sequence). The CDR3 loop is CAWSVRRGYGYTF. In nucleotides, the CDR3 is TGTGCCTGGAGTGTACGCAGGGGGTATGGCTACACCTTC.

This CDR3 reads CASSLTGYNSPLHF. DNA of the CDR3: TGTGCCAGCAGCTTGACAGGGTATAATTCACCCCTCCACTTT. The genes are TRBV5-4 and TRBJ1-6; TRBD1 might be the D (6 bases). Germline V CDR1 and CDR2: SGHNT, YYREEE (reference sequence). V shed 1 base and J shed 4 bases, with 6 bases lying between them. This CDR3 has 14 amino acids.

This clone was observed a handful of times. This chain links TRBV11-2 with TRBJ1-1; a possible D gene is TRBD1 (6 bases). The CDR3 is 14 residues long. The germline V and J ends were trimmed by 1 base and 5 bases, with 11 bases remaining between them. The germline gives CDR1 SGHAT, CDR2 FQNNGV. CDR3 nucleotide sequence: TGTGCCAGCAGCTTAGTCAACAGGGCTACTGAAGCTTTCTTT. It is translated as CASSLVNRATEAFF.

This clone appeared a few times. CDR3 region: CAISGGTGVYGYTF. The CDR3 DNA reads as TGTGCCATCAGTGGTGGGACAGGCGTATATGGCTACACCTTC. V usage is TRBV10-3 and J usage is TRBJ1-2, with 8 positions matching TRBD1. The V gene's germline CDR1 is ENHRY and CDR2 SYGVKD. V dropped 4 bases and J dropped 5; count of bases not matched to a gene: 6. This CDR3 is built from 14 residues.